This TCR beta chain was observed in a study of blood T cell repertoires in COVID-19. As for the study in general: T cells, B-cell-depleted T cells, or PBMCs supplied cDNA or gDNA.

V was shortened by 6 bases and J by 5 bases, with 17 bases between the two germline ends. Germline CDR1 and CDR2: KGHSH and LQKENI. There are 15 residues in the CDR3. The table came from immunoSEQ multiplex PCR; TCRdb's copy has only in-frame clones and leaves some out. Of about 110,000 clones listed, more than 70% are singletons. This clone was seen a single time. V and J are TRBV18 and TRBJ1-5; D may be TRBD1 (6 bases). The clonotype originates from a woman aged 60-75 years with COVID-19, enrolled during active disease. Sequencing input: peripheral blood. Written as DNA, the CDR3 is TGTGCCAGCTCGTCAGGGTCAGGGGAGTATCAGCCCCAGCATTTT. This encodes CASSSGSGEYQPQHF. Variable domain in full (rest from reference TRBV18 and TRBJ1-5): NAGVMQNPRHLVRRRGQEARLRCSPMKGHSHVYWYRQLPEEGLKFMVYLQKENIIDESGMPKERFSAEFPKEGPSILRIQQVVRGDSAAYFCASSSGSGEYQPQHFGDGTRLSIL.